A single sample gave rise to the 32 T cell receptor beta chains below, sequenced in a study of prognosis after radiotherapy for stage I lung cancer. Two rounds of multiplex PCR amplified TCR beta CDR3 from genomic DNA. Primers (each specific to one TRBV or TRBJ gene) were used in first-round PCR. TCRdb re-called the multiplex PCR reads through MiXCR, storing one row per CDR3 protein. The sample gives around 26,000 distinct CDR3 sequences, about half of which show up once; under 15% is in the top ten. The sequenced sample was PBMCs, obtained before or after stereotactic body radiation therapy (not recorded which). The source of these receptors is a donor of 50 years or more with non-small cell lung cancer.

The CDR3 loop reads CASKTDISSYEQYF. In DNA, the CDR3 is TGTGCCAGCAAGACGGATATAAGCTCCTACGAGCAGTACTTC. The chain recombines TRBV6-1 with TRBJ2-7; D unclear. The CDR3 loop spans 14 amino acids. From germline, CDR1 is MNHNS and CDR2 SASEGT. Trimming cost V 7 bases and J 0 bases, with 13 bases left between them.

About this clonotype: A far larger clone is off by one base, so a read error is likely. The chain employs TRBV20-1 and TRBJ1-1; D remains unclear. Per the germline V gene, CDR1 is DFQATT and CDR2 is SNEGSKA (reference sequence). The CDR3 length is 13 residues. CDR3 sequence (DNA): TGCAGTGCTAGAGGCATCCGAGGAACTGAGGCTTTCTTT. It encodes CSARGIRGTEAFF.

Many counts were recorded for this clonotype. The rearrangement joins TRBV4-3 to TRBJ2-2, with D possibly TRBD2 on 5 matching bases. CDR3 size: 16 residues. The V end was cut by 1 base, the J end by 0 bases, with 9 bases between. Germline values: CDR1 LGHNA, CDR2 YSLEER. CDR3 amino acids: CASSQVRGTNTGELFF. The CDR3 DNA sequence: TGCGCCAGCAGCCAAGTCCGGGGAACGAACACCGGGGAGCTGTTTTTT.

Note on this clonotype: This probably arose from a read error, given a far larger clone one base away. V gene TRBV11-3 combines with J gene TRBJ1-2, with 9 bases identical to TRBD1. CDR1 is SGHNT, CDR2 YENEEA, per germline. The trim removed 2 bases at V and 8 bases at J, leaving 0 bases unmatched. The CDR3 totals 12 residues. CDR3 nucleotides: TGTGCCAGCAGCTTAACAGGGGGCGGCTACACCTTC. It specifies CASSLTGGGYTF.

This clonotype was picked up one time. One end of the junction varies from germline; a read error may be responsible. V usage is TRBV6-5 and J usage is TRBJ2-7, with D possibly being TRBD1 or TRBD2 (5 bases each). The CDR3 contains 15 residues. Germline V lookup: CDR1 MNHEY, CDR2 SVGAGI. In DNA form, the CDR3 reads TGTGCCAGCAGTTACTATGGAACAGGACTCTACCAGCAGTACTTC. This translates into CASSYYGTGLYQQYF.

This clonotype was detected ten times or more. The chain recombines TRBV5-1 with TRBJ1-2, with D tentatively TRBD1 (5 bases). Trimming took off 4 bases at V and 6 bases at J, with 16 bases between the two ends. The CDR3 is made up of 14 amino acids. The V gene's germline CDR1 is SGHRS and CDR2 YFSETQ. CDR3 loop: CASSAGREGHGYTF. CDR3 nucleotide sequence: TGCGCCAGCAGCGCGGGCAGGGAAGGGCATGGCTACACCTTC.

Points on this clonotype: This likely came from a read error, as a far larger clone is one base away. This chain joins TRBV6-9 and TRBJ2-7; tentative D call: TRBD1 (5 bases). With 3 bases removed from V and 7 bases from J, the gap between germline ends came to 22 bases. This CDR3 spans 16 amino acids. Per the germline V gene, CDR1 is MNHGY and CDR2 is SVAAGI. The CDR3 DNA reads as TGTGCCAGCAGTTACCGGAGATGGACACCCACCGAGGAGCAGTACTTC. This sequence encodes CASSYRRWTPTEEQYF.

This clonotype was observed many times. The gene calls are TRBV19 and TRBJ1-4; 8 bases are shared with TRBD1. The V and J ends lost 6 bases and 13 bases, in that order; junction bases with no gene match: 4. This CDR3 is 11 amino acids long. The germline gives CDR1 LNHDA, CDR2 SQIVND (reference sequence). The CDR3: CASRDRAGLFF. CDR3 DNA: TGTGCCAGTAGGGACAGGGCGGGACTGTTTTTT.

This clonotype was counted a single time. The chain recombines TRBV7-2 with TRBJ2-1; the D gene is possibly TRBD2 (6 bases). CDR1 and CDR2 from the germline V gene are SGHTA and FQGNSA. The CDR3 is made up of 16 amino acids. Trimming stripped 1 base from V and 7 bases from J, with 17 bases between. DNA for the CDR3: TGTGCCAGCAGCTTAGGTAGCGGCCCCTTCCAGAATGAGCAGTTCTTC. Translation gives CASSLGSGPFQNEQFF.

The table lists this clonotype with many counts. J is TRBJ1-6 and V is TRBV4-2; the match to TRBD1 covers 8 bases. Looked up from germline, CDR1 is LGHNA and CDR2 is YNFKEQ. The CDR3 runs to 20 residues. The V gene end was trimmed by 0 bases and the J gene end by 0 bases; junction bases not matched to a gene: 10. The CDR3 region is CASSQDAYITGGSYNSPLHF. CDR3 bases: TGTGCCAGCAGCCAAGACGCATACATTACAGGGGGCTCCTATAATTCACCCCTCCACTTT.

Note on this clonotype: The junction departs from germline at one end; a sequencing error may be responsible. V usage is TRBV2 and J usage is TRBJ2-7, with 9 positions matching TRBD2. Germline lookup yields CDR1 SNHLY and CDR2 FYNNEI. The CDR3 runs to 14 residues. In DNA, the CDR3 is TGTGCCAGTGAGCTAGCGGGATGGACCTACGATCAGTACTTC. Its protein product is CASELAGWTYDQYF.

Regarding this clonotype: This may come from a read error, since a much larger clone is one base off. The V call is TRBV3-1, the J call TRBJ2-5, with D perhaps matching TRBD1 (6 bases). Germline V gene sequence: CDR1 LGHDT, CDR2 YNNKEL (reference sequence). The CDR3 runs 15 residues. The CDR3 nucleotides are TGTGCCAGCATCCAAGCGTTACAGGGTCAAGAGACCCAGTACTTC. It is translated as CASIQALQGQETQYF.

Concerning this clonotype: Possible read error: a much larger clone is one base away. V and J are TRBV7-7 and TRBJ2-7; the match to TRBD2 covers 9 bases. CDR3 length: 13 amino acids. CDR1 and CDR2 (germline): SSHAT, FNYEAQ (reference sequence). The CDR3 loop is CASSPRTSAEQHF. DNA for the CDR3: TGTGCTAGCAGCCCTCGGACTAGCGCCGAGCAGCACTTC.

V usage is TRBV6-4 and J usage is TRBJ2-2; D is undetermined. This CDR3 is 14 amino acids long. Germline CDR1 and CDR2: MRHNA and SNTAGT. V lost 2 bases to trimming and J lost 4 bases, with 8 bases between them. Here the CDR3 reads CASSDRYPTGELFF. For the CDR3, the DNA is TGTGCCAGCAGTGACAGATATCCCACCGGGGAGCTGTTTTTT.

This rearrangement joins TRBV20-1 to TRBJ2-7, with 10 bases fitting TRBD2. V dropped 0 bases and J dropped 2; count of bases not matched to a gene: 13. The CDR3 covers 18 residues. Per germline, CDR1 DFQATT and CDR2 SNEGSKA (reference sequence). CDR3 nucleotides: TGCAGTGCTAGAGAGAGATTTGGTAGCGGGAGGAAAACCTACGAGCAGTACTTC. It is translated as CSARERFGSGRKTYEQYF.

This clonotype was counted at least ten times. Here the CDR3 reads CASSQQTVNTGELFF. Here the CDR3 DNA reads TGCGCCAGCAGCCAACAGACAGTAAACACCGGGGAGCTGTTTTTT. The V and J genes are TRBV4-1 and TRBJ2-2; D possibly corresponds to TRBD1 (5 bases). Germline V gives CDR1 MGHRA, CDR2 YSYEKL. The CDR3 loop spans 15 amino acids. Trimming removed 2 bases at V and 2 bases at J, with 9 bases between.

This clonotype is medium-sized in the sample. The chain joins TRBV19 to TRBJ1-6, with 8 bases aligning to TRBD1. In germline, CDR1 is LNHDA, CDR2 SQIVND (reference sequence). The V and J ends lost 4 bases and 7 bases, in that order; junction bases with no gene match: 3. CDR3 length: 14 amino acids. CDR3 DNA sequence: TGTGCCAGTAGTACCCAGGGGGCGAATTCACCCCTCCACTTT. Translation gives CASSTQGANSPLHF.

This clonotype appeared many times. The rearrangement links TRBV20-1 to TRBJ2-3; 8 bases map to TRBD2. The CDR3 consists of 14 residues. Germline V CDR1 and CDR2: DFQATT, SNEGSKA (reference sequence). J lost 6 bases, V lost 3 bases, and 8 bases had no gene match. The CDR3 sequence is CSASAPGRGDTQYF. Written as DNA, the CDR3 is TGCAGTGCTAGCGCCCCCGGGAGGGGTGATACGCAGTATTTT.

This clonotype was recorded at least ten times. The rearrangement links TRBV4-1 to TRBJ2-7; D possibly corresponds to TRBD1 (6 bases). There are 14 residues in the CDR3. CDR1 and CDR2 from the germline V gene are MGHRA and YSYEKL. With 2 bases removed from V and 8 bases from J, the gap between germline ends came to 16 bases. DNA of the CDR3: TGCGCCAGCAGCCAACTAGGACAGCTGAATAAGCAGTACTTC. It codes for CASSQLGQLNKQYF.

Sample share makes this clonotype medium-sized (0.01 to 0.1%). V is TRBV7-2 and J is TRBJ2-2; TRBD2 matches at 7 bases. CDR1 SGHTA and CDR2 FQGNSA come from the germline V gene. V dropped 5 bases and J dropped 5; count of bases not matched to a gene: 8. The CDR3 is 15 residues long. The CDR3, as DNA: TGTGCCAGCAGCGCTACGTCACTAGCGACCGGGGAGCTGTTTTTT. Its translation is CASSATSLATGELFF.

This clonotype was recorded at least ten times. This chain uses TRBV5-1 with TRBJ2-1; D not certain. Germline V lookup: CDR1 SGHRS, CDR2 YFSETQ. Trimming left V 0 bases short and J 5 bases short, with 3 bases between. This CDR3 has 12 residues. CDR3 region: CASSLADNEQFF. CDR3 nucleotide sequence: TGCGCCAGCAGCTTGGCCGACAATGAGCAGTTCTTC.

A few counts support this clonotype. A read error may be the cause here, since a much bigger clone is one base away. The chain links TRBV29-1 to TRBJ2-5; maybe TRBD2 (5 bases). The CDR3 totals 12 residues. V dropped 8 bases and J dropped 5 bases, with 15 bases sitting between them. Germline loops: CDR1 SQVTM, CDR2 ANQGSEA. CDR3 protein: CSLSGPGETQYF. In DNA, the CDR3 is TGCAGCCTCAGTGGGCCGGGGGAGACCCAGTACTTC.

Regarding this clonotype: A much larger clonotype is one base distant, so this may be a read error. The rearrangement links TRBV5-5 to TRBJ1-1; 9 nucleotides line up with TRBD1. J lost 11 bases, V lost 4 bases, and 9 bases had no gene match. The germline V gene has CDR1 SGHKS and CDR2 YYEKEE (reference sequence). CDR3 length: 13 residues. The CDR3 DNA sequence: TGTGCCAGCAGCCTACAGGGGGCTGGGTTGGCTTTCTTT. Translation gives CASSLQGAGLAFF.

The chain links TRBV27 to TRBJ1-2, with 11 bases aligning to TRBD1. This CDR3 region has 16 residues. Germline V lookup: CDR1 MNHEY, CDR2 SMNVEV (reference sequence). J lost 7 bases, V lost 7 bases, and 14 bases had no gene match. The CDR3 bases are TGTGCCAGCACAAGGGACAGGGGGGCAGGTTGGTCTGGCTACACCTTC. This gives the protein CASTRDRGAGWSGYTF.

This clonotype was seen at least ten times. The gene calls are TRBV28 and TRBJ2-1, with TRBD2 identical over 7 bases. The trim removed 7 bases at V and 4 bases at J, leaving 10 bases unmatched. The CDR3 has 15 residues. Germline CDR1 reads MDHEN; CDR2 reads SYDVKM. In DNA, the CDR3 is TGTGCCAGCAACCAAACTAGCGTAGTTTACAATGAGCAGTTCTTC. Amino acids: CASNQTSVVYNEQFF.

The rearrangement joins TRBV27 to TRBJ2-7; D remains unclear. The CDR3 covers 11 residues. Germline V lookup: CDR1 MNHEY, CDR2 SMNVEV (reference sequence). The V end lost 11 bases, the J end lost 6 bases, and 14 bases lay between the germline ends. The CDR3 sequence is CACLTFTEQYF. The CDR3 DNA sequence: TGTGCCTGCTTGACCTTCACCGAGCAGTACTTC.

This clonotype was seen a few times. This clone may be a read error of a much larger clone one base away. The chain combines TRBV2 with TRBJ2-1, with TRBD2 matching over 15 bases. The CDR3 length is 17 residues. The V and J ends lost 11 bases and 0 bases, in that order; junction bases with no gene match: 8. From germline, CDR1 is SNHLY and CDR2 FYNNEI. CDR3 sequence reads: CASAGLAGGISYNEQFF. In DNA form, the CDR3 reads TGTGCCTCCGCCGGACTAGCGGGGGGGATCTCCTACAATGAGCAGTTCTTC.

This clonotype was counted many times. The chain is built from TRBV25-1 and TRBJ1-3; no firm D call. This CDR3 region has 15 residues. Between the trimmed V and J ends, which lost 5 bases and 0 bases, there was a span of 11 bases. Germline-derived CDR1 and CDR2 are MGHDK and SYGVNS. The CDR3, as DNA: TGTGCCAGCAGTTTTTGGTCCGACTCTGGAAACACCATATATTTT. Encoded protein: CASSFWSDSGNTIYF.

For this clonotype: Mismatch with germline at one junction end may stem from a read error. The chain carries TRBV12-3 or TRBV12-4 and TRBJ2-1, with no clear D. This CDR3 is built from 12 residues. The CDR3 DNA reads as TGTGACAGCAAGTTAGCCAACAATGAGCAGTTCTTC. Amino acids: CDSKLANNEQFF.

This clonotype was seen many times. This chain joins TRBV12-3 or TRBV12-4 and TRBJ1-1; D gene ambiguous. Trimming pared 3 bases from V and 4 bases from J, leaving 12 bases between. The CDR3 is made up of 14 amino acids. As DNA, the CDR3 is TGTGCCAGCAGTTTTGGGTTAGGAGTCACTGAAGCTTTCTTT. Amino acids: CASSFGLGVTEAFF.

The chain combines TRBV7-6 with TRBJ1-2; 7 bases match TRBD1. The CDR3 totals 13 residues. The J segment lost 6 bases and the V segment lost 4 bases, leaving 5 bases of the junction unmatched. Germline V CDR1 and CDR2: SGHVS, FNYEAQ. This CDR3 reads CASSSVGGDGYTF. For the CDR3, the DNA is TGTGCCAGCAGCTCCGTAGGGGGCGATGGCTACACCTTC.

With respect to this clonotype: A read error is possible here, since a much larger clone lies one base away. V gene TRBV7-9 combines with J gene TRBJ2-5; 9 bases align to TRBD2. The CDR3 is 20 residues long. The germline V gene encodes CDR1 SEHNR and CDR2 FQNEAQ (reference sequence). Unmatched junction bases numbered 24, after V lost 2 bases and J lost 8 bases. The chain's CDR3 is CASSLSNLKGGGAVEDTQYF. The CDR3 nucleotides are TGTGCCAGCAGCTTATCTAACCTCAAAGGCGGGGGGGCCGTCGAGGATACCCAGTACTTC.